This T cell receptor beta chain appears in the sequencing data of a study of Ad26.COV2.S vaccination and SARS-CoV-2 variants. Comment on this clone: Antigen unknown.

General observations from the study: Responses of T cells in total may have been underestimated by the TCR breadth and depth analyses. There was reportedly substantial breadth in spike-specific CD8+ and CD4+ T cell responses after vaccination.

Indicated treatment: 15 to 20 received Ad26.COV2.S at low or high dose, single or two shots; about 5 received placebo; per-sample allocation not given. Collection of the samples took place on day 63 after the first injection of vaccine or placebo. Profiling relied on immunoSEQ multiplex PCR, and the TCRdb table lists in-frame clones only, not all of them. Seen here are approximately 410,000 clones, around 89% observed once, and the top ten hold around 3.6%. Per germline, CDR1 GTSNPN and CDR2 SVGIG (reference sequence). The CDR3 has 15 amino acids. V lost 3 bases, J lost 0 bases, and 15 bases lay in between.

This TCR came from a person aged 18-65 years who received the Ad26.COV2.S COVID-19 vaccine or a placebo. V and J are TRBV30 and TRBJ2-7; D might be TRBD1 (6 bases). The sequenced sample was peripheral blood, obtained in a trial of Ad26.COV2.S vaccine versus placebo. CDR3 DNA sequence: TGTGCCTGGAGGGGGGCCGGACTCAGCTCCTACGAGCAGTACTTC. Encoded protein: CAWRGAGLSSYEQYF.